This T cell receptor beta chain was sequenced for a study of shared clonotypes between healthy human individuals. The study's findings and limits: Tissue TCR repertoires likely differ from these blood-only repertoires. Researchers found naive subsets generally carried larger estimated richness than memory subsets.

The CDR3 spans 13 residues. Trimming took off 4 bases at V and 0 bases at J, with 4 bases between the two ends. Germline CDR1 is GTSNPN and CDR2 is SVGIG (reference sequence). On sorted subsets, replicate PCRs used 150 to 250 ng DNA, or some 28,000 T cell genomes. Generated by immunoSEQ multiplex PCR, the TCRdb table keeps only in-frame clones and is missing some. This sample has around 940,000 clones, with approximately 76% found just once. Concerning this clone itself: Antigen specificity is unknown.

Sequenced: memory CD4+ T cells sorted from blood. Stated subset: CD45RA-negative fraction. This receptor was taken from a man younger than 35 in good health. J is TRBJ1-6 and V is TRBV30; D is uncertain. The chain's CDR3 is CAWKSSYNSPLHF. The CDR3 DNA sequence: TGTGCCTGGAAGAGCTCCTATAATTCACCCCTCCACTTT. The whole variable domain, filled in from reference TRBV30 and TRBJ1-6, reads SQTIHQWPATLVQPVGSPLSLECTVEGTSNPNLYWYRQAAGRGLQLLFYSVGIGQISSEVPQNLSASRPQDRQFILSSKKLLLSDSGFYLCAWKSSYNSPLHFGNGTRLTVT.